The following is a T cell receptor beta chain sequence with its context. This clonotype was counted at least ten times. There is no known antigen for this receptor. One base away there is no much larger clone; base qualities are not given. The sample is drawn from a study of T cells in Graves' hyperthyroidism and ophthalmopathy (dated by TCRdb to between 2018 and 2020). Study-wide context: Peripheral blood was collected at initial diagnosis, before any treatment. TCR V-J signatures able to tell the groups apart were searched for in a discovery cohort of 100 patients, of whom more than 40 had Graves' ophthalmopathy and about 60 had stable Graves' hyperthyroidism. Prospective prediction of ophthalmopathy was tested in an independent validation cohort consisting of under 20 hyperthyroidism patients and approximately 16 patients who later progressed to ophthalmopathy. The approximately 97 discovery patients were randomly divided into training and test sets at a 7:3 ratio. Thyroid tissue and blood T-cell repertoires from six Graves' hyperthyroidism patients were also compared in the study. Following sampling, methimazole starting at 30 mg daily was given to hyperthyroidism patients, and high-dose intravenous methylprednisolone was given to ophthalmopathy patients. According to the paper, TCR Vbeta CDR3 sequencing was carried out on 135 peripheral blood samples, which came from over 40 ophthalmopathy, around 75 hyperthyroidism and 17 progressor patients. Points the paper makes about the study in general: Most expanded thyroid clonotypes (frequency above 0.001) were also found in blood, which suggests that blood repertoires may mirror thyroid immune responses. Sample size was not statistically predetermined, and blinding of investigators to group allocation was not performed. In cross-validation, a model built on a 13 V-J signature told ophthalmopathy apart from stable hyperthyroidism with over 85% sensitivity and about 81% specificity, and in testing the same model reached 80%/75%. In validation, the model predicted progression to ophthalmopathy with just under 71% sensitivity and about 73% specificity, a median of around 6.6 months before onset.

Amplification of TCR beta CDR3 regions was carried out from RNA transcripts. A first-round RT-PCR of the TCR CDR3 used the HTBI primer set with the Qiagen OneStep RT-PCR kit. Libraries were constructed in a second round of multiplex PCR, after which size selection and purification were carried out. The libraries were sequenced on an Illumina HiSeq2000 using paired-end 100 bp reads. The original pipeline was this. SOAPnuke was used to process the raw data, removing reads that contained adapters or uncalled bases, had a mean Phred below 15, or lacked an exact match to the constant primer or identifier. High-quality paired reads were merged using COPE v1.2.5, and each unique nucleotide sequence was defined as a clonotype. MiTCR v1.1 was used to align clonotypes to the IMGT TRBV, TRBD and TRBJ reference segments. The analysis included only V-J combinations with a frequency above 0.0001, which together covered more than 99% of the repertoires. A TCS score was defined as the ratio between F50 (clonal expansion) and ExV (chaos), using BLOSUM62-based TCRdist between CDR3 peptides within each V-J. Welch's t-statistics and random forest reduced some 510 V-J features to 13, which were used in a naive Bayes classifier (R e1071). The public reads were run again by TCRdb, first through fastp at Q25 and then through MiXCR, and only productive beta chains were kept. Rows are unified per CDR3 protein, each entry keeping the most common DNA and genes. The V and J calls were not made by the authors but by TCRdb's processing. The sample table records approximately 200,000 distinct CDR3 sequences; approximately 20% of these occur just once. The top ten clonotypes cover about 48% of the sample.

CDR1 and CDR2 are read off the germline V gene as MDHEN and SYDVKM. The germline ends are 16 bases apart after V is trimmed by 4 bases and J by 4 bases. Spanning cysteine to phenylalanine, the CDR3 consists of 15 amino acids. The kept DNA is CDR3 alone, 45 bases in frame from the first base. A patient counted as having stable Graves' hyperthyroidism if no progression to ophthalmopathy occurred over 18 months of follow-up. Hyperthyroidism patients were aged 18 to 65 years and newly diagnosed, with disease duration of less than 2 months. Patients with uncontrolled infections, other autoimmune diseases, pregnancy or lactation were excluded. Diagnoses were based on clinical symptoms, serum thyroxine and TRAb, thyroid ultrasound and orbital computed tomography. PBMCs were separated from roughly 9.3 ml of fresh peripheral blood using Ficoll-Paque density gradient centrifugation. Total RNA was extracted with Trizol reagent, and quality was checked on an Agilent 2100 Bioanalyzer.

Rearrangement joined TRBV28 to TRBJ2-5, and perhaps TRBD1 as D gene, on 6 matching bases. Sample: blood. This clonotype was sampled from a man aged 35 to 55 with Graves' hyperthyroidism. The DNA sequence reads TGTGCCAGCAGTTCGTCCTGGGGGCGCAGAGAGACCCAGTACTTC. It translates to CASSSSWGRRETQYF.